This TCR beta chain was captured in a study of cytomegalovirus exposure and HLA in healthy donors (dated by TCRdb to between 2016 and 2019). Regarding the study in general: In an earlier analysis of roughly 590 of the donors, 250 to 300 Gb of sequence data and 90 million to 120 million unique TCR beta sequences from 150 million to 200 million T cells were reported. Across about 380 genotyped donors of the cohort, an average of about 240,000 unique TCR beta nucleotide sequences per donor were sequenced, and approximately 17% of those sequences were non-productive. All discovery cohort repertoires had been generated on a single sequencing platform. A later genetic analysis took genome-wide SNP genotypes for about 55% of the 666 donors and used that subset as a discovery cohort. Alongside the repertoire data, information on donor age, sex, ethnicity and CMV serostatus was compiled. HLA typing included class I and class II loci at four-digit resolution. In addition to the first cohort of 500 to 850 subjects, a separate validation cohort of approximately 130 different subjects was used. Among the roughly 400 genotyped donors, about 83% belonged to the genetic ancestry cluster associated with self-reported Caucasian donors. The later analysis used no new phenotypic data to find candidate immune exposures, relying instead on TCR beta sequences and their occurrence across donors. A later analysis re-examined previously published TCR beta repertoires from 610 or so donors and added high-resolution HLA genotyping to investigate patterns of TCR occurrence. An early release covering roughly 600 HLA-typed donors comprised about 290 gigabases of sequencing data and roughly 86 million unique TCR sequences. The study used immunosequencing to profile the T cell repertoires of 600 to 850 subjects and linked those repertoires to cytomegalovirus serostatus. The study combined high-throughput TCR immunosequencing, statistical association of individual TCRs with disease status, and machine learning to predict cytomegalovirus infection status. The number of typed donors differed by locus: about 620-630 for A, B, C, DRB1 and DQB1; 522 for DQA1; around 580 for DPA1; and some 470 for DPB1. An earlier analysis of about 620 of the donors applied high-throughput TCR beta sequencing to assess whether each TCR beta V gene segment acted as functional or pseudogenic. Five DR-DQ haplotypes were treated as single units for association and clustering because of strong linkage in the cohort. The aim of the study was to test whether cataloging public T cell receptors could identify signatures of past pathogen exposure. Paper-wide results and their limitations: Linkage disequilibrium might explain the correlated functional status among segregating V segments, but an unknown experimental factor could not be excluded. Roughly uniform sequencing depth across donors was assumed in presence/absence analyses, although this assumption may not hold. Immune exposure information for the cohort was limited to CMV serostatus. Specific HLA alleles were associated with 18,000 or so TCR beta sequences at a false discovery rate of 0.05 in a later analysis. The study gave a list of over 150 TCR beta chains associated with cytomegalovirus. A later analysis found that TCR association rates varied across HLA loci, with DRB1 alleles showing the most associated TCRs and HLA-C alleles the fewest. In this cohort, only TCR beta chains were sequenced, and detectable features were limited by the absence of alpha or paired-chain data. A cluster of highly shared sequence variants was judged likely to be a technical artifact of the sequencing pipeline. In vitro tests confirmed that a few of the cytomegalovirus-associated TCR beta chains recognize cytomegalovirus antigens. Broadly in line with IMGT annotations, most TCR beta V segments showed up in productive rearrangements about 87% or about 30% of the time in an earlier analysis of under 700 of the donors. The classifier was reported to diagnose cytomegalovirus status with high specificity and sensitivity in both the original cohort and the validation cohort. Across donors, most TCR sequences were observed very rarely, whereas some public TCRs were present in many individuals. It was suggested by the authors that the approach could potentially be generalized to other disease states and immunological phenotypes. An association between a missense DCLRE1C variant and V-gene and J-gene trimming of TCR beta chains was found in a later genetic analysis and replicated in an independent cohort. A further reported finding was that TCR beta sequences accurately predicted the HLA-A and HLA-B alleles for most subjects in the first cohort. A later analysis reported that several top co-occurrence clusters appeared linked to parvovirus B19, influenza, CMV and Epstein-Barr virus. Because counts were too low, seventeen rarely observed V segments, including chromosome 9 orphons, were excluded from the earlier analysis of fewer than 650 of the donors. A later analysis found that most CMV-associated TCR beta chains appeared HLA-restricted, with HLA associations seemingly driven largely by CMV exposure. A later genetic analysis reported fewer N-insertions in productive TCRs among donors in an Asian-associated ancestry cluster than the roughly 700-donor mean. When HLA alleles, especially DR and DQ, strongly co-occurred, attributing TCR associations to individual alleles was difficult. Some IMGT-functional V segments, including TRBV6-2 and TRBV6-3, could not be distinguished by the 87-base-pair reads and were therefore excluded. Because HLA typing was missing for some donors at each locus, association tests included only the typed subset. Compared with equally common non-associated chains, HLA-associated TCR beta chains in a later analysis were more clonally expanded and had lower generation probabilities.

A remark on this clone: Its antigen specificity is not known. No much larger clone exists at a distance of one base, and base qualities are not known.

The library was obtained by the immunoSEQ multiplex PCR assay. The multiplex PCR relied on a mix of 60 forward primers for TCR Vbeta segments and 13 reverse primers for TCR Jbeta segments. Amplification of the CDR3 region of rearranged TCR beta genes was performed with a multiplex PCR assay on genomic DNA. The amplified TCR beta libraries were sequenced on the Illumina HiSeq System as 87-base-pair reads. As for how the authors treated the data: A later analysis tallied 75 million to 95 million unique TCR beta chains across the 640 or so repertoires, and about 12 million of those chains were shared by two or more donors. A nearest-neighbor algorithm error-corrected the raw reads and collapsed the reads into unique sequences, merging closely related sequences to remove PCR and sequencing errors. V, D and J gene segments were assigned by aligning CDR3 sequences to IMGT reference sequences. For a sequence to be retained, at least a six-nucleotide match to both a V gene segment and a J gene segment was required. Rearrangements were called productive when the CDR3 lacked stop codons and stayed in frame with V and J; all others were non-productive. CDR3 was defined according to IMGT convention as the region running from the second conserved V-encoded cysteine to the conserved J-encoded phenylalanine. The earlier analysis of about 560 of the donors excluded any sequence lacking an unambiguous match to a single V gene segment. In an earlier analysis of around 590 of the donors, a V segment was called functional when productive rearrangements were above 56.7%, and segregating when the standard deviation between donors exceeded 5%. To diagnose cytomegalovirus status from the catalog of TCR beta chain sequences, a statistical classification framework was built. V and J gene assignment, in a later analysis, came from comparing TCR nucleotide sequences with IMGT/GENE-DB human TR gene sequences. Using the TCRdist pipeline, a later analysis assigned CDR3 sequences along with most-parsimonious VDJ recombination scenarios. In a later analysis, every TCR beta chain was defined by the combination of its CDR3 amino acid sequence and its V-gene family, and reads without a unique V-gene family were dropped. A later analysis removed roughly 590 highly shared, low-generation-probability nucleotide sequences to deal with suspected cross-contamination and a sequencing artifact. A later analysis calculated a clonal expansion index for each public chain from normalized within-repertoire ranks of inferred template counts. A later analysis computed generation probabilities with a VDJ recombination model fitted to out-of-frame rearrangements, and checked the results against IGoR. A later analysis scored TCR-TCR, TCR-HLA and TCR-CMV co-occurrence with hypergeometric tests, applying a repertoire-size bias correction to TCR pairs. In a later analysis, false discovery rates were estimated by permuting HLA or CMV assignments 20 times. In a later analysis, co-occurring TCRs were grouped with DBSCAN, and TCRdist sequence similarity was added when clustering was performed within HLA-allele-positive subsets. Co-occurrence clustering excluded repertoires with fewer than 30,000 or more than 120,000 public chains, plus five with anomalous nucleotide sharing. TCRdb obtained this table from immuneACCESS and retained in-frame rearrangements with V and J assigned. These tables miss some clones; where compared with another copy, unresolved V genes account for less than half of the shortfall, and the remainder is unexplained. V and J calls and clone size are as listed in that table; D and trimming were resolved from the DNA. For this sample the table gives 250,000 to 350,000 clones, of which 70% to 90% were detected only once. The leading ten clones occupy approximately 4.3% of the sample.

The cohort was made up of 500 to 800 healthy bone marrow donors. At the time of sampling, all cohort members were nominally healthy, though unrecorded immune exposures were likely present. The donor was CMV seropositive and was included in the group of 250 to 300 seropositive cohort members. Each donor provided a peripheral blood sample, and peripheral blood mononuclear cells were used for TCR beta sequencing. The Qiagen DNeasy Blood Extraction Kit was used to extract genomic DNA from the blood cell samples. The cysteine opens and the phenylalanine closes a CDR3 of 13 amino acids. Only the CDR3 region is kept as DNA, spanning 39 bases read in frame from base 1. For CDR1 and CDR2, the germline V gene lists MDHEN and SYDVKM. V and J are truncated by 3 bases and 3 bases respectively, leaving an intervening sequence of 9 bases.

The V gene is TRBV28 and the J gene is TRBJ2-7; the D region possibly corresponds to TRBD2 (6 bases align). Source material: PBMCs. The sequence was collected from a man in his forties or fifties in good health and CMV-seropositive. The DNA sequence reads TGTGCCAGCAGTTTCACTAGCAACTACGAGCAGTACTTC. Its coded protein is CASSFTSNYEQYF. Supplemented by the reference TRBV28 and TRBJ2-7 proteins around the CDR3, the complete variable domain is DVKVTQSSRYLVKRTGEKVFLECVQDMDHENMFWYRQDPGLGLRLIYFSYDVKMKEKGDIPEGYSVSREKKERFSLILESASTNQTSMYLCASSFTSNYEQYFGPGTRLTVT.